Described below is a single T cell receptor (beta chain) sequence and its context. These data are taken from a study of blood T cell repertoires in COVID-19. Recruits, aged 18 to 89 years, lived in about two dozen US areas. Donors were grouped by their self-reported clinical history. The study counted Cohort 3 donors as recovered given two negative PCRs, clearance, or symptom resolution. Method: immunoSEQ multiplex PCR; TCRdb's copy keeps in-frame clones and lacks some. The sample has approximately 200,000 clones; about 82% are singletons. This TCR came from a woman aged 25 to 45 who had recovered from COVID-19. The sequenced sample consisted of PBMCs or T cells enriched from blood (not recorded which).

The CDR3 DNA reads TGTGCCAGCTCAAGCGAGCTCAACTACGAGCAGTACTTC. Encoded protein: CASSSELNYEQYF. V gene TRBV18 combines with J gene TRBJ2-7; D not resolved. Germline V gene lookup returns CDR1 KGHSH and CDR2 LQKENI. The CDR3 runs to 13 residues. V was shortened by 5 bases and J by 3 bases, with 11 bases between the two germline ends.